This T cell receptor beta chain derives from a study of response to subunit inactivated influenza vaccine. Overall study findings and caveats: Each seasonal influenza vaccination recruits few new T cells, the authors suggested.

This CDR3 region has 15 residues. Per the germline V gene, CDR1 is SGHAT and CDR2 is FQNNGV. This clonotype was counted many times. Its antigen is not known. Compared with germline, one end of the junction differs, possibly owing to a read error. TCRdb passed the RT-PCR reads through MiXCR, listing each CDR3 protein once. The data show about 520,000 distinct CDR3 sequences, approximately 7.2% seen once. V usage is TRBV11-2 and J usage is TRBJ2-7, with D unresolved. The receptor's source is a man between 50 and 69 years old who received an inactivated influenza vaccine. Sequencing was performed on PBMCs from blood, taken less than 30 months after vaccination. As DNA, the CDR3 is TGTGCCAGCAGTTTAGAAGCAGGAAGCTCCTACGAGCAGTACTTC. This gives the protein CASSLEAGSSYEQYF.